The 18 T cell receptor beta chains given below trace back to one sample, sequenced in a study of cytomegalovirus exposure and HLA in healthy donors. Both 60 Vbeta primers and 13 Jbeta primers went into the PCR. Here immunoSEQ multiplex PCR was the method, and the copy in TCRdb shows in-frame clones only, minus some. The sample has roughly 120,000 clones, around three quarters seen once; the top ten hold around 4.3%. The sample consisted of PBMCs. These TCRs come from a man aged 25 to 45 in good health and CMV-seropositive.

This clone was seen once. The chain uses TRBV27 and TRBJ2-4; D is possibly TRBD2 (6 bases). The CDR3 runs to 18 residues. CDR1 is MNHEY and CDR2 is SMNVEV in the germline V gene (reference sequence). Between the trimmed V and J ends, which lost 3 bases and 1 base, there was a span of 19 bases. The CDR3 region is CASSFRGRGLVAKNIQYF. Here the CDR3 DNA reads TGTGCCAGCAGTTTCCGGGGGAGAGGTCTTGTGGCCAAAAACATTCAGTACTTC.

The chain links TRBV6-1 to TRBJ2-3; D ambiguous. With 4 bases removed from V and 2 bases from J, the gap between germline ends came to 4 bases. Germline V gene data show CDR1 as MNHNS and CDR2 as SASEGT. There are 12 residues in the CDR3. The CDR3 DNA reads as TGTGCCAGCAGTGGACTCACAGATACGCAGTATTTT. This translates into CASSGLTDTQYF.

V usage is TRBV7-9 and J usage is TRBJ2-6; D may be TRBD1 (6 bases). The ends were cut back, 5 bases at V and 4 bases at J, with 18 bases in the middle. The CDR3 extends over 17 amino acids. CDR1 and CDR2 (germline): SEHNR, FQNEAQ (reference sequence). CDR3 nucleotides: TGTGCCAGCAGCCCTAGGGGCAGGGGATCCGGGGCCAACGTCCTGACTTTC. Its translation is CASSPRGRGSGANVLTF.

V usage is TRBV16 and J usage is TRBJ1-2; maybe TRBD1 (5 bases). Trimming took off 2 bases at V and 5 bases at J, with 18 bases between the two ends. Germline values: CDR1 KGHSY, CDR2 FQNENV. The CDR3 spans 16 residues. The CDR3 here is CASSQELGAFLYGYTF. The DNA for the CDR3 is TGTGCCAGCAGCCAAGAACTTGGGGCCTTCCTATATGGCTACACCTTC.

The chain uses TRBV27 and TRBJ2-7, with 7 bases aligning to TRBD2. Germline V gene lookup returns CDR1 MNHEY and CDR2 SMNVEV (reference sequence). CDR3 length: 13 residues. The trim removed 8 bases at V and 3 bases at J, leaving 7 bases unmatched. This CDR3 reads CASRRDYFYEQYF. CDR3 DNA: TGTGCCAGCCGCCGGGACTACTTCTACGAGCAGTACTTC.

The rearrangement links TRBV18 to TRBJ2-1, with D perhaps TRBD2 (5 bases). The V and J ends lost 1 base and 0 bases respectively, with 10 bases between them. The CDR3 is 16 residues long. Germline-derived CDR1 and CDR2 are KGHSH and LQKENI. CDR3 sequence reads: CASSPRAGSSYNEQFF. The CDR3 DNA sequence: TGTGCCAGCTCACCACGGGCGGGCAGCTCCTACAATGAGCAGTTCTTC.

This clone is a singleton in its sample. The V gene is TRBV18, the J gene TRBJ1-2; D unresolved. This CDR3 is built from 13 residues. CDR1 is KGHSH and CDR2 is LQKENI in the germline V gene. Between the trimmed V and J ends, which lost 6 bases and 2 bases, there was a span of 10 bases. The chain's CDR3 is CASSPRGNYGYTF. The CDR3 DNA reads as TGTGCCAGCTCCCCCCGGGGAAACTATGGCTACACCTTC.

In this sample, this clone turned up a few times. V and J are TRBV19 and TRBJ1-2, with D uncertain. Trimming left V 7 bases short and J 3 bases short, with 18 bases between. Germline values: CDR1 LNHDA, CDR2 SQIVND (reference sequence). This CDR3 is built from 15 residues. The CDR3 reads CASMPGAQPHYGYTF. CDR3 DNA sequence: TGTGCCAGTATGCCCGGAGCCCAGCCCCACTATGGCTACACCTTC. Combining the CDR3 with reference TRBV19 and TRBJ1-2 gives the whole variable domain DGGITQSPKYLFRKEGQNVTLSCEQNLNHDAMYWYRQDPGQGLRLIYYSQIVNDFQKGDIAEGYSVSREKKESFPLTVTSAQKNPTAFYLCASMPGAQPHYGYTFGSGTRLTVV.

This chain connects TRBV12-2 to TRBJ2-5; the table assigns TRBD1, which was not confirmed against the DNA. TRBV12-2 is an annotated pseudogene. The CDR3 contains 17 residues. CDR3 in amino acids: CASRLDSAPDLGETQYF. Here the CDR3 DNA reads TGTGCAAGTCGCTTGGACAGTGCACCGGACCTCGGGGAGACCCAGTACTTC.

The CDR3 coding sequence is TGTGCCAGCAGCCAGGTAACTAGGACCGGAGGCGGGGAAGCTTTCTTT. Residues: CASSQVTRTGGGEAFF. V gene TRBV4-2 combines with J gene TRBJ1-1; D remains ambiguous. The CDR3 is made up of 16 amino acids. The V gene lost 3 bases and the J gene lost 8 bases, with 22 bases spanning the gap. From germline, CDR1 is LGHNA and CDR2 YNFKEQ.

V usage is TRBV9 and J usage is TRBJ1-5; D gene uncertain. Trimming removed 0 bases at V and 3 bases at J, with 7 bases between. The CDR3 runs 14 residues. Germline V gives CDR1 SGDLS, CDR2 YYNGEE. CDR3 DNA sequence: TGTGCCAGCAGCGTAGATTCAGACAATCAGCCCCAGCATTTT. Protein sequence: CASSVDSDNQPQHF. Complete variable domain (other parts from reference TRBV9 and TRBJ1-5): DSGVTQTPKHLITATGQRVTLRCSPRSGDLSVYWYQQSLDQGLQFLIQYYNGEERAKGNILERFSAQQFPDLHSELNLSSLELGDSALYFCASSVDSDNQPQHFGDGTRLSIL.

V usage is TRBV9 and J usage is TRBJ2-7, with 9 bases that match TRBD1. The germline CDR1 and CDR2 sequences are SGDLS and YYNGEE. Germline trimming cut 4 bases from V and 4 bases from J; bases unmatched to any gene: 6. The CDR3 covers 14 residues. The CDR3 DNA is TGTGCCAGCAGCTCGAGAGACAGGGGGTACGAGCAGTACTTC. It specifies CASSSRDRGYEQYF.

This sequence joins TRBV7-2 and TRBJ1-3, with D uncertain. There are 16 residues in the CDR3. Germline CDR1 is SGHTA and CDR2 is FQGNSA. Trimming took off 4 bases at V and 1 base at J, with 14 bases between the two ends. The CDR3 sequence: CASSSEGFASGNTIYF. As DNA, the CDR3 is TGTGCCAGCAGCTCGGAGGGTTTTGCATCTGGAAACACCATATATTTT.

This chain uses TRBV2 with TRBJ1-1; a possible D gene is TRBD1 (6 bases). Trimming took 9 bases from V and 4 from J, leaving 18 bases between them. The CDR3 is 14 residues long. Germline loops: CDR1 SNHLY, CDR2 FYNNEI. The CDR3 is CARTRGGGITEAFF. The CDR3, as DNA: TGTGCCAGAACAAGGGGGGGCGGAATCACTGAAGCTTTCTTT.

CDR3 residues: CASSLDPGTDRYGYTF. Written as DNA, the CDR3 is TGTGCCAGCAGCTTGGACCCCGGGACTGACCGATATGGCTACACCTTC. V is TRBV5-6 and J is TRBJ1-2; the D gene is possibly TRBD1 (5 bases). The germline V and J ends were trimmed by 0 bases and 5 bases, with 17 bases remaining between them. The CDR3 covers 16 residues. CDR1 SGHDT and CDR2 YYEEEE come from the germline V gene. Supplemented by reference TRBV5-6 and TRBJ1-2, the full variable domain reads DAGVTQSPTHLIKTRGQQVTLRCSPKSGHDTVSWYQQALGQGPQFIFQYYEEEERQRGNFPDRFSGHQFPNYSSELNVNALLLGDSALYLCASSLDPGTDRYGYTFGSGTRLTVV.

The J gene is TRBJ2-2, the V gene TRBV29-1; 7 positions match TRBD1. Trimming took 3 bases from V and 6 from J; bases not matched to a gene: 7. Germline V gives CDR1 SQVTM, CDR2 ANQGSEA. The CDR3 spans 14 residues. Written as DNA, the CDR3 is TGCAGCGTTGATAGCACAGGGGCTCCCGGGGAGCTGTTTTTT. This encodes CSVDSTGAPGELFF.

The chain joins TRBV11-2 to TRBJ1-3; TRBD1 is a possible D gene (5 bases). CDR1 and CDR2 (germline): SGHAT, FQNNGV. The CDR3 has 12 amino acids. Trimming took off 8 bases at V and 2 bases at J, with 7 bases between the two ends. In DNA form, the CDR3 reads TGTGCCAGCTGGGGGGCTGGAAACACCATATATTTT. Residues: CASWGAGNTIYF.

The chain carries TRBV11-2 and TRBJ1-6, with 7 bases that match TRBD1. The ends lost 6 bases at V and 14 bases at J; junction bases unmatched: 16. Looked up from germline, CDR1 is SGHAT and CDR2 is FQNNGV. The CDR3 sequence is 15 residues long. Here the CDR3 reads CASSQIRQGGRALHF. For the CDR3, the DNA is TGTGCCAGCAGTCAGATCAGACAGGGCGGTAGGGCCCTCCACTTT.